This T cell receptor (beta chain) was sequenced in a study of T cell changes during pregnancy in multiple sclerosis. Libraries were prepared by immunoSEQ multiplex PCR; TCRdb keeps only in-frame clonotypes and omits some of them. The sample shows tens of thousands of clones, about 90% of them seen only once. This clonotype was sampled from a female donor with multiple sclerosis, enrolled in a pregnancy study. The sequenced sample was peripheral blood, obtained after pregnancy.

In DNA form, the CDR3 reads TGTGCCAGCAGTTTCCTAGCGGGAGAAAATGAGCAGTTCTTC. Amino acids: CASSFLAGENEQFF. The chain is built from TRBV28 and TRBJ2-1; 10 bases map to TRBD2. V shed 3 bases, J shed 7 bases, and the junction held 3 bases outside the gene matches. This CDR3 contains 14 residues. Germline values: CDR1 MDHEN, CDR2 SYDVKM.